What follows are 32 T cell receptor beta chains derived from one specimen sequenced in a study of cytomegalovirus exposure and HLA in healthy donors. The PCR ran on 60 Vbeta and 13 Jbeta primers. Produced via immunoSEQ multiplex PCR; TCRdb's table is partial and in-frame only. The sample has about 190,000 clones; about 12% are singletons. The sequenced sample consisted of PBMCs. These receptors came from a man aged 45 to 65 in good health and CMV-seropositive.

The chain uses TRBV7-2 and TRBJ2-2, with 10 bases identical to TRBD2. Germline V gene lookup returns CDR1 SGHTA and CDR2 FQGNSA. The CDR3 has 16 residues. With 6 bases clipped from V and 5 bases from J, the junction kept 9 bases outside the gene matches. The CDR3 region has the DNA TGTGCCAGCAGTTTCCTAGCGGGGGAAAGGACCGGGGAGCTGTTTTTT. The encoded protein is CASSFLAGERTGELFF.

This clone has only a few counts. The chain links TRBV18 to TRBJ2-1, with TRBD2 matching over 14 bases. The CDR3 spans 15 residues. Germline lookup yields CDR1 KGHSH and CDR2 LQKENI. Trimming cost V 4 bases and J 8 bases; bases outside gene matches: 4. DNA of the CDR3: TGTGCCAGCTCACTGACTAGCGGGGGGGCGTATGAGCAGTTCTTC. It translates to CASSLTSGGAYEQFF.

The table lists this clone with a few counts. This chain joins TRBV6-5 and TRBJ1-6; unclear D gene. This CDR3 has 16 amino acids. Germline lookup yields CDR1 MNHEY and CDR2 SVGAGI. Trimming left V 0 bases short and J 0 bases short, with 6 bases between. CDR3: CASSYSMSSYNSPLHF. The CDR3 DNA follows: TGTGCCAGCAGTTACTCGATGAGCTCCTATAATTCACCCCTCCACTTT.

The chain has TRBV11-2 and TRBJ2-7; D unresolved. Germline V gene data show CDR1 as SGHAT and CDR2 as FQNNGV. The CDR3 consists of 15 residues. Deletions cut 5 bases from V and 3 bases from J, with 17 bases between. The CDR3 DNA sequence: TGTGCCAGCAGCCGAACTTCCACTGCCTTCTACGAGCAGTACTTC. Encoded protein: CASSRTSTAFYEQYF.

The CDR3 region has the DNA TGTGCCAGCAGTTTAGGACAGGCACCCTTAGCTTTCTTT. It translates to CASSLGQAPLAFF. The gene calls are TRBV28 and TRBJ1-1; 7 positions agree with TRBD1. Germline V gene sequence: CDR1 MDHEN, CDR2 SYDVKM. This CDR3 contains 13 residues. Germline trimming cut 2 bases from V and 10 bases from J; bases unmatched to any gene: 7.

The chain recombines TRBV28 with TRBJ1-5; 8 bases line up with TRBD1. V dropped 4 bases and J dropped 4; count of bases not matched to a gene: 6. Germline CDR1 and CDR2: MDHEN and SYDVKM. This CDR3 is 15 amino acids long. The CDR3 DNA reads as TGTGCCAGCAGTTCCACAGGGGGAGGGAATCAGCCCCAGCATTTT. Translation: CASSSTGGGNQPQHF.

The chain links TRBV27 to TRBJ2-1; TRBD2 matches 9 bases. Germline V lookup: CDR1 MNHEY, CDR2 SMNVEV (reference sequence). J lost 0 bases, V lost 3 bases, and 3 bases had no gene match. The CDR3 sequence is 16 residues long. This CDR3 reads CASSLGLAGSYNEQFF. The CDR3 nucleotides read TGTGCCAGCAGTTTGGGACTAGCTGGCTCCTACAATGAGCAGTTCTTC.

This clone was observed a handful of times. The CDR3 DNA sequence: TGTGCCAGCAGCGTAGCTACAGGGGAGCGAGGCTACACCTTC. Amino acid sequence: CASSVATGERGYTF. The V gene is TRBV9, the J gene TRBJ1-2; TRBD1 matches 7 bases. Trimming took 0 bases from V and 8 from J; bases not matched to a gene: 7. The CDR3 is 14 amino acids. Germline CDR1 and CDR2: SGDLS and YYNGEE.

In this sample, this clone turned up a few times. The chain is built from TRBV2 and TRBJ2-7; D possibly corresponds to TRBD1 (6 bases). Germline V gene lookup returns CDR1 SNHLY and CDR2 FYNNEI. CDR3 size: 15 residues. V was clipped by 6 bases and J by 4 bases, with 19 bases between them. CDR3 in amino acids: CASSDPRRTVYEQYV. Written as DNA, the CDR3 is TGTGCCAGCAGCGACCCCCGGAGGACAGTTTACGAGCAGTACGTC.

This clone was counted a few times. This chain joins TRBV5-1 and TRBJ2-3, with 13 nucleotides matching TRBD2. CDR3 length equals 17 residues. V lost 0 bases and J lost 2; bases outside the gene matches: 3. Per germline, CDR1 SGHRS and CDR2 YFSETQ. The CDR3 loop is CASSLVGLAGDTDTQYF. DNA for the CDR3: TGCGCCAGCAGCTTGGTCGGACTAGCGGGGGACACAGATACGCAGTATTTT.

The chain carries TRBV6-6 and TRBJ1-5; the D gene is possibly TRBD1 (5 bases). Germline CDR1 MNHNY, CDR2 SVGAGI (reference sequence). This CDR3 has 15 residues. Trimming removed 11 bases at V and 0 bases at J, with 17 bases between. CDR3 sequence (DNA): TGTGCCGCTTCGAAAGGGGTTTATAGCAATCAGCCCCAGCATTTT. The encoded protein is CAASKGVYSNQPQHF.

The V and J genes are TRBV2 and TRBJ1-2; D is unclear. The CDR3 consists of 11 residues. Germline CDR1 SNHLY, CDR2 FYNNEI. The CDR3 here is CVSPVRYGYTF. Written as DNA, the CDR3 is TGTGTTAGCCCCGTGCGCTATGGCTACACCTTC.

This clone was seen a handful of times. This chain connects TRBV2 to TRBJ2-5; possible D gene TRBD1, 6 bases. Between the trimmed V and J ends, which lost 7 bases and 3 bases, there was a span of 18 bases. CDR3 length: 15 amino acids. CDR1 is SNHLY and CDR2 is FYNNEI in the germline V gene. The CDR3 is CASKLQGFQEETQYF. CDR3 in DNA: TGTGCCAGCAAGCTACAGGGTTTTCAGGAAGAGACCCAGTACTTC.

The CDR3 reads CASTIGGQYNQPQHF. Here the CDR3 DNA reads TGTGCCAGTACCATAGGGGGACAGTACAATCAGCCCCAGCATTTT. The J gene is TRBJ1-5, the V gene TRBV19; TRBD1 matches 7 bases. In germline, CDR1 is LNHDA, CDR2 SQIVND (reference sequence). With 7 bases clipped from V and 3 bases from J, the junction kept 9 bases outside the gene matches. The CDR3 covers 15 residues.

This chain connects TRBV4-2 to TRBJ1-2, with D perhaps matching TRBD1 (5 bases). Trimming removed 0 bases at V and 3 bases at J, with 14 bases between. This CDR3 has 16 residues. Germline V CDR1 and CDR2: LGHNA, YNFKEQ. CDR3 amino acids: CASSQEEGTGHYGYTF. CDR3 coding DNA: TGTGCCAGCAGCCAAGAGGAGGGGACGGGGCACTATGGCTACACCTTC.

This chain joins TRBV2 and TRBJ1-2; 9 bases match TRBD1. In germline, CDR1 is SNHLY, CDR2 FYNNEI. V shed 6 bases and J 2 bases; nucleotides not matched to a gene: 4. The CDR3 spans 14 residues. CDR3 amino acids: CASSPGTGNYGYTF. CDR3 nucleotide sequence: TGTGCCAGCAGCCCCGGGACAGGGAACTATGGCTACACCTTC.

This clone was seen only a few times. The chain is built from TRBV19 and TRBJ1-4, with D possibly being TRBD1 (5 bases). The CDR3 contains 14 residues. The V gene's germline CDR1 is LNHDA and CDR2 SQIVND (reference sequence). The V and J ends lost 1 base and 4 bases respectively, with 7 bases between them. The CDR3 loop is CASSIAGLNEKLFF. The CDR3 DNA reads as TGTGCCAGTAGTATAGCGGGACTTAATGAAAAACTGTTTTTT. Full variable domain (rest looked up from reference TRBV19 and TRBJ1-4): DGGITQSPKYLFRKEGQNVTLSCEQNLNHDAMYWYRQDPGQGLRLIYYSQIVNDFQKGDIAEGYSVSREKKESFPLTVTSAQKNPTAFYLCASSIAGLNEKLFFGSGTQLSVL.

This clone was detected a few times. This rearrangement joins TRBV5-1 to TRBJ2-1, with D perhaps matching TRBD2 (6 bases). The germline V and J ends were trimmed by 2 bases and 10 bases, with 10 bases remaining between them. CDR1 is SGHRS, CDR2 YFSETQ, per germline. This CDR3 has 12 amino acids. The CDR3 reads CASSFGGKEQFF. The CDR3 coding sequence is TGCGCCAGCAGCTTTGGGGGGAAAGAGCAGTTCTTC. Using reference TRBV5-1 and TRBJ2-1 for the parts outside the CDR3, the full variable domain is KAGVTQTPRYLIKTRGQQVTLSCSPISGHRSVSWYQQTPGQGLQFLFEYFSETQRNKGNFPGRFSGRQFSNSRSEMNVSTLELGDSALYLCASSFGGKEQFFGPGTRLTVL.

The chain has TRBV30 and TRBJ1-4; D not resolved. V dropped 3 bases and J dropped 5 bases, with 10 bases sitting between them. The germline gives CDR1 GTSNPN, CDR2 SVGIG (reference sequence). This CDR3 contains 13 residues. This CDR3 is CAWRPSRNEKLFF. The CDR3, as DNA: TGTGCCTGGAGACCGTCCCGGAATGAAAAACTGTTTTTT. The full variable domain, completed using reference TRBV30 and TRBJ1-4, is SQTIHQWPATLVQPVGSPLSLECTVEGTSNPNLYWYRQAAGRGLQLLFYSVGIGQISSEVPQNLSASRPQDRQFILSSKKLLLSDSGFYLCAWRPSRNEKLFFGSGTQLSVL.

The V call is TRBV27, the J call TRBJ2-3; TRBD2 aligns across 8 bases. J was trimmed by 2 bases and V by 6 bases; bases with no gene match: 7. This CDR3 has 15 amino acids. Germline assignment: CDR1 MNHEY and CDR2 SMNVEV (reference sequence). The CDR3 region is CASRSGGILTDTQYF. The CDR3 bases are TGTGCCAGCAGAAGCGGGGGAATACTCACAGATACGCAGTATTTT.

This clone was observed many times. This rearrangement joins TRBV5-1 to TRBJ1-6, with D tentatively TRBD1 (6 bases). CDR1 SGHRS and CDR2 YFSETQ come from the germline V gene. The CDR3 totals 14 residues. The V and J ends lost 2 bases and 7 bases respectively, with 10 bases between them. CDR3 in DNA: TGCGCCAGCAGCTTACAGGGTACGAATTCACCCCTCCACTTT. This translates into CASSLQGTNSPLHF.

This clone was seen only a few times. The genes are TRBV4-3 and TRBJ1-4; unclear D gene. The germline V gene has CDR1 LGHNA and CDR2 YSLEER. Trimming removed 0 bases from V and 8 bases from J, with 22 bases in between. CDR3 length equals 18 residues. The CDR3 DNA reads as TGCGCCAGCAGCCAAGAATCCCCATCTGGCGGAAAACGGGAAAAACTGTTTTTT. Amino acids: CASSQESPSGGKREKLFF.

The V gene is TRBV7-8, the J gene TRBJ1-5; no clear D. The germline V and J ends were trimmed by 5 bases and 3 bases, with 14 bases remaining between them. This CDR3 has 15 amino acids. CDR1 and CDR2 from the germline V gene are SGHVS and FQNEAQ. CDR3 loop: CASSPLREFNQPQHF. The CDR3 DNA reads as TGTGCCAGCAGCCCCCTTAGGGAGTTCAATCAGCCCCAGCATTTT.

V usage is TRBV7-8 and J usage is TRBJ1-2, with TRBD1 matching 7 bases. Looked up from germline, CDR1 is SGHVS and CDR2 is FQNEAQ. The CDR3 length is 15 residues. The V gene end was trimmed by 5 bases and the J gene end by 11 bases; junction bases not matched to a gene: 17. The CDR3 sequence is CASSQPRQGKLSYTF. Here the CDR3 DNA reads TGTGCCAGCAGCCAACCCCGACAGGGAAAGCTTTCGTACACCTTC. Complete variable domain (other parts from reference TRBV7-8 and TRBJ1-2): GAGVSQSPRYKVAKRGQDVALRCDPISGHVSLFWYQQALGQGPEFLTYFQNEAQLDKSGLPSDRFFAERPEGSVSTLKIQRTQQEDSAVYLCASSQPRQGKLSYTFGSGTRLTVV.

The chain employs TRBV20-1 and TRBJ1-2; TRBD1 is a possible D gene (5 bases). CDR3 length: 11 amino acids. Per germline, CDR1 DFQATT and CDR2 SNEGSKA (reference sequence). V lost 6 bases and J lost 1, with 6 bases in between. The CDR3 bases are TGCAGTGCCGGGGGTAACTATGGCTACACCTTC. Its translation: CSAGGNYGYTF.

This sequence joins TRBV4-1 and TRBJ2-3; no clear D gene. The germline V gene encodes CDR1 MGHRA and CDR2 YSYEKL. This CDR3 is 14 amino acids long. Trimming cost V 4 bases and J 5 bases, with 13 bases left between them. For the CDR3, the DNA is TGCGCCAGCAGCCTGAGCGCTGGCGGAGATACGCAGTATTTT. Protein sequence: CASSLSAGGDTQYF.

This rearrangement joins TRBV6-5 to TRBJ1-1, with D possibly matching TRBD1 (5 bases). V was pared by 7 bases and J by 5 bases, with 20 bases between. Germline assignment: CDR1 MNHEY and CDR2 SVGAGI. This CDR3 region has 15 residues. CDR3 DNA sequence: TGTGCCAGCATTTTCCCCGGGGGGTGGAAGACTGAAGCTTTCTTT. This sequence encodes CASIFPGGWKTEAFF.

A few counts support this clone. The V and J genes are TRBV19 and TRBJ1-5; no firm D call. The CDR3 has 13 residues. Germline V CDR1 and CDR2: LNHDA, SQIVND (reference sequence). Trimming stripped 6 bases from V and 0 bases from J, with 6 bases between. The CDR3 coding sequence is TGTGCCAGTAGATTATATAGCAATCAGCCCCAGCATTTT. As protein: CASRLYSNQPQHF.

V usage is TRBV7-9 and J usage is TRBJ1-4, with D hard to call. V was cut by 0 bases and J by 0 bases, with 5 bases left in between. Germline values: CDR1 SEHNR, CDR2 FQNEAQ (reference sequence). The CDR3 consists of 15 residues. The CDR3: CASSLASSTNEKLFF. As DNA, the CDR3 is TGTGCCAGCAGCTTAGCATCTTCAACTAATGAAAAACTGTTTTTT.

This clone was seen more than once but under ten times. The V call is TRBV2, the J call TRBJ1-1; weak D call: TRBD1 (5 bases). V shed 6 bases and J shed 3 bases, with 11 bases lying between them. Germline CDR1 SNHLY, CDR2 FYNNEI. CDR3 length: 13 residues. The chain's CDR3 is CASSDDRHTEAFF. In DNA form, the CDR3 reads TGTGCCAGCAGCGATGACAGACACACTGAAGCTTTCTTT.

The chain recombines TRBV18 with TRBJ2-3; D might be TRBD1 (5 bases). The CDR3 spans 14 residues. Germline CDR1 and CDR2: KGHSH and LQKENI. V was pared by 3 bases and J by 6 bases, with 13 bases between. Here the CDR3 DNA reads TGTGCCAGCTCACCGGGCCAGGGCTATGATACGCAGTATTTT. It is translated as CASSPGQGYDTQYF.

The rearrangement links TRBV28 to TRBJ1-1, with D perhaps TRBD1 (5 bases). The CDR3 has 15 amino acids. With 5 bases removed from V and 2 bases from J, the gap between germline ends came to 15 bases. Germline values: CDR1 MDHEN, CDR2 SYDVKM. DNA for the CDR3: TGTGCCAGCAGTCTCCAAAAGGGGCGAAACACTGAAGCTTTCTTT. This codes for CASSLQKGRNTEAFF.